Below are 5 T cell receptor beta chains sequenced from a single sample in a study of human T cells and chemical hapten exposure. TCRdb analysed the 5' RACE reads with MiXCR anew, one entry per CDR3 protein. The sample carries 130,000 or so distinct CDR3 sequences, around 4.4% recorded once. Someone pulled total RNA out of unfractionated whole blood. Every receptor here comes from a female donor in good health.

This clonotype was counted many times. This rearrangement joins TRBV4-2 to TRBJ1-5, with D unclear. Trimming left V 0 bases short and J 7 bases short, with 13 bases between. Germline values: CDR1 LGHNA, CDR2 YNFKEQ. The CDR3 length is 15 residues. CDR3 nucleotides: TGTGCCAGCAGCCAAGATCTCCTAACGGGCCAGCCCCAGCATTTT. It specifies CASSQDLLTGQPQHF.

This clonotype was seen only a few times. The chain carries TRBV29-1 and TRBJ2-2; 11 positions agree with TRBD2. J lost 8 bases, V lost 4 bases, and 6 bases had no gene match. The germline V gene has CDR1 SQVTM and CDR2 ANQGSEA. The CDR3 consists of 14 residues. CDR3: CSVVIAGGLGELFF. Written as DNA, the CDR3 is TGCAGCGTTGTAATAGCGGGGGGGCTAGGGGAGCTGTTTTTT.

Only a few counts were recorded for this clonotype. The chain uses TRBV29-1 and TRBJ2-5; D is perhaps TRBD2 (6 bases). Germline lookup yields CDR1 SQVTM and CDR2 ANQGSEA. Trimming cost V 3 bases and J 5 bases, with 16 bases left between them. The CDR3 spans 14 residues. CDR3 nucleotide sequence: TGCAGCGTTGATGGGGGGATTCTACTTGAGACCCAGTACTTC. Translated: CSVDGGILLETQYF.

Note on this clonotype: A much bigger clone sits one base away, suggesting this may be a read error. J is TRBJ1-6 and V is TRBV10-3, with a possible D match to TRBD1 (5 bases). V lost 6 bases and J lost 6, with 9 bases in between. The CDR3 sequence is 13 residues long. Germline V CDR1 and CDR2: ENHRY, SYGVKD. CDR3: CAIRTDCNSPLHF. The CDR3 bases are TGTGCCATCAGGACAGATTGTAATTCACCCCTCCACTTT.

This clonotype was picked up many times. The chain combines TRBV29-1 with TRBJ1-2; D is uncertain. In germline, CDR1 is SQVTM, CDR2 ANQGSEA. V lost 0 bases and J lost 6, with 17 bases in between. CDR3 length: 15 amino acids. The CDR3 spells CSVEDPSPFLDGYTF. In nucleotides, the CDR3 is TGCAGCGTTGAAGATCCAAGTCCTTTCCTGGATGGCTACACCTTC.